This paragraph covers one T cell receptor (beta chain) sequence. This table comes from immunoSEQ multiplex PCR, and its TCRdb copy is limited to in-frame clones, with some not included. The sample has some 150,000 clones; 91% are singletons. Germline CDR1 reads PRHDT; CDR2 reads FYEKMQ (reference sequence). After removal of 2 bases from V and 3 bases from J, the junction contained 8 bases not matched to a gene. This CDR3 has 16 residues. These data belong to a study of control samples from healthy donors and cancer patients. The chain couples TRBV13 to TRBJ2-7, with TRBD2 identical over 9 bases. What was sequenced was blood. The sequence was obtained from a woman aged 25-40 years in good health. The CDR3 region is CASSLLGSSGNYEQYF. CDR3 sequence (DNA): TGTGCCAGCAGCTTACTGGGGTCTAGCGGGAACTACGAGCAGTACTTC.